The 18 T cell receptor beta chains below come from one sample, sequenced in a study of T-cell memory formation after mild COVID-19. MiXCR, applied by TCRdb to the 5' RACE reads, yields one record per CDR3 protein. The sample has approximately 390,000 distinct CDR3 sequences, approximately 15% seen once; the top ten hold about 22%. Sequencing was performed on PBMCs or a T cell subset sorted from them (not recorded which). These receptors were collected from a man aged 18 to 29 who had mild COVID-19 (a few samples of this study predate the infection). Cell type and time point are not known.

This chain links TRBV7-2 with TRBJ2-1, with D possibly being TRBD1 (5 bases). Germline V gene data show CDR1 as SGHTA and CDR2 as FQGNSA. Deletions cut 0 bases from V and 9 bases from J, with 18 bases between. The CDR3 runs to 16 residues. DNA of the CDR3: TGTGCCAGCAGCTTAGCCCCACGCAGGGTTCCAACTGAGCAGTTCTTC. This codes for CASSLAPRRVPTEQFF. Based on the CDR3 plus reference TRBV7-2 and TRBJ2-1, the full variable domain is GAGVSQSPSNKVTEKGKDVELRCDPISGHTALYWYRQSLGQGLEFLIYFQGNSAPDKSGLPSDRFSAERTGGSVSTLTIQRTQQEDSAVYLCASSLAPRRVPTEQFFGPGTRLTVL.

This clonotype was seen more than once but under ten times. This sequence joins TRBV4-2 and TRBJ2-5; no clear D. Germline CDR1 is LGHNA and CDR2 is YNFKEQ. The CDR3 spans 12 residues. Trimming pared 1 base from V and 4 bases from J, leaving 4 bases between. The CDR3 sequence is CASSQGIETQYF. CDR3 DNA: TGTGCCAGCAGCCAAGGTATAGAGACCCAGTACTTC.

This chain uses TRBV10-3 with TRBJ2-3; no reliable D call. CDR3 length: 14 amino acids. The ends were cut back, 5 bases at V and 0 bases at J, with 9 bases in the middle. From germline, CDR1 is ENHRY and CDR2 SYGVKD. For the CDR3, the DNA is TGTGCCATCAGTCCACAGCCTAGCACAGATACGCAGTATTTT. It yields the protein CAISPQPSTDTQYF.

This rearrangement joins TRBV4-3 to TRBJ1-1; D is unresolved. Germline V gene sequence: CDR1 LGHNA, CDR2 YSLEER. The V gene lost 0 bases and the J gene lost 9 bases, with 5 bases spanning the gap. The CDR3 spans 11 residues. Here the CDR3 DNA reads TGCGCCAGCAGCCAAGATTCTAAAGCTTTCTTT. Translating it yields CASSQDSKAFF.

In its sample, this clonotype was seen a few times. The CDR3 protein is CASRLRDRGDYGYTF. The CDR3 region has the DNA TGTGCAAGTCGCTTAAGAGACAGGGGGGATTATGGCTACACCTTC. The V and J genes are TRBV12-2 and TRBJ1-2; TRBD1 reflects the table's D call only, with no check against the DNA. TRBV12-2 is flagged as a pseudogene. The CDR3 covers 15 residues.

This clonotype was seen a single time. The V gene is TRBV28, the J gene TRBJ1-3; no firm D call. Trimming removed 6 bases from V and 2 bases from J, with 5 bases in between. Germline V CDR1 and CDR2: MDHEN, SYDVKM. The CDR3 runs to 12 residues. CDR3 DNA sequence: TGTGCCAGCAGGCAAACTGGAAACACCATATATTTT. Residues: CASRQTGNTIYF.

This chain connects TRBV5-1 to TRBJ1-3; D gene uncertain. The CDR3 totals 13 residues. Germline loops: CDR1 SGHRS, CDR2 YFSETQ. V was pared by 0 bases and J by 4 bases, with 5 bases between. CDR3 sequence reads: CASSLEAGNTIYF. CDR3 DNA sequence: TGCGCCAGCAGCTTGGAGGCCGGAAACACCATATATTTT.

The chain employs TRBV21-1 and TRBJ2-5; the table's D call, TRBD2, was not checked against the DNA. TRBV21-1 is assigned pseudogene status. CDR3 length: 15 amino acids. CDR3 residues: CASLRAQGVRETQYF. As DNA, the CDR3 is TGTGCCAGCCTCCGGGCCCAGGGCGTCCGGGAGACCCAGTACTTC.

This clonotype appeared a few times. This chain connects TRBV5-6 to TRBJ1-2; 8 nucleotides agree with TRBD1. V lost 5 bases, J lost 0 bases, and 12 bases stayed unmatched. The germline V gene has CDR1 SGHDT and CDR2 YYEEEE. This CDR3 is 17 amino acids long. CDR3 bases: TGTGCCAGCAGGCGGGAGGTGGACAGGGCCGCTAACTATGGCTACACCTTC. As protein: CASRREVDRAANYGYTF.

This clonotype was seen only a few times. The chain employs TRBV20-1 and TRBJ2-3; D is unresolved. The V and J ends lost 3 bases and 3 bases respectively, with 10 bases between them. This CDR3 contains 13 residues. Germline V gene sequence: CDR1 DFQATT, CDR2 SNEGSKA (reference sequence). CDR3 loop: CSASLQGTDTQYF. CDR3 coding DNA: TGCAGTGCTAGCCTTCAAGGTACAGATACGCAGTATTTT.

This clonotype appeared a few times. This chain uses TRBV4-3 with TRBJ2-1; D not certain. Trimming removed 4 bases from V and 7 bases from J, with 17 bases in between. Germline-derived CDR1 and CDR2 are LGHNA and YSLEER. There are 15 residues in the CDR3. CDR3 DNA: TGCGCCAGCAGCCCAGAGTTTAAGACCCGAAATGAGCAGTTCTTC. Protein: CASSPEFKTRNEQFF.

This chain joins TRBV7-9 and TRBJ1-2; D uncertain. Trimming took off 5 bases at V and 5 bases at J, with 12 bases between the two ends. CDR1 and CDR2 (germline): SEHNR, FQNEAQ (reference sequence). This CDR3 comprises 13 residues. The CDR3 DNA reads TGTGCCAGCAGCCCGGATACGGCTTATGGCTACACCTTC. It translates to CASSPDTAYGYTF.

Only a few counts were recorded for this clonotype. The genes are TRBV4-1 and TRBJ1-2; TRBD1 matches 7 bases. This CDR3 spans 17 amino acids. Germline V gene sequence: CDR1 MGHRA, CDR2 YSYEKL. V was pared by 0 bases and J by 3 bases, with 10 bases of the junction left unmatched. CDR3 sequence: CASSQDLRGGADYGYTF. The CDR3 bases are TGCGCCAGCAGCCAAGATTTGAGAGGGGGCGCCGACTATGGCTACACCTTC.

This clonotype was observed a handful of times. The V gene is TRBV4-1, the J gene TRBJ2-7, with D hard to call. The V gene lost 0 bases and the J gene lost 7 bases, with 7 bases spanning the gap. Per germline, CDR1 MGHRA and CDR2 YSYEKL. The CDR3 loop spans 12 amino acids. In nucleotides, the CDR3 is TGCGCCAGCAGCCAAGAGCCCGGAGAGCAGTACTTC. Protein product: CASSQEPGEQYF.

This clonotype occurred a few times. The chain uses TRBV20-1 and TRBJ2-3, with D possibly TRBD1 on 5 matching bases. CDR1 and CDR2 (germline): DFQATT, SNEGSKA (reference sequence). The CDR3 spans 11 residues. The V end was cut by 5 bases, the J end by 9 bases, with 12 bases between. DNA for the CDR3: TGCAGTGCTGGCACACGGACAACGCAGTATTTT. Translated, it gives CSAGTRTTQYF.

This clonotype came up a few times. The V call is TRBV4-3, the J call TRBJ2-3; D unresolved. This CDR3 contains 14 residues. V was pared by 3 bases and J by 2 bases, with 9 bases between. Germline V gene sequence: CDR1 LGHNA, CDR2 YSLEER. Here the CDR3 DNA reads TGCGCCAGCAGCCATACGGACCTCACAGATACGCAGTATTTT. Amino acid sequence: CASSHTDLTDTQYF.

In this sample, this clonotype turned up a few times. V gene TRBV4-2 combines with J gene TRBJ2-5, with TRBD1 as a possible D gene (6 bases). V was trimmed by 1 base and J by 1 base, leaving 13 bases between them. The CDR3 runs to 16 residues. Germline-derived CDR1 and CDR2 are LGHNA and YNFKEQ. The CDR3 loop reads CASSQGRGQVQETQYF. The CDR3 DNA reads as TGTGCCAGCAGCCAAGGCAGGGGCCAAGTCCAAGAGACCCAGTACTTC.

This clonotype was observed a handful of times. The gene calls are TRBV9 and TRBJ1-5, with 10 bases fitting TRBD1. The CDR3 consists of 14 residues. The V segment lost 7 bases and the J segment 6 bases; nucleotides outside the gene matches: 7. Germline V gives CDR1 SGDLS, CDR2 YYNGEE. The DNA of the CDR3 is TGTGCCAGCTCCGGACAGGGGGTGGGTCAGCCCCAGCATTTT. Encoded protein: CASSGQGVGQPQHF.